The 14 T cell receptor beta chains below were found in one sample sequenced in a study of CD4+ T cells in melanoma. Sequencing was performed with immunoSEQ multiplex PCR; in TCRdb, only in-frame clones are kept and a portion is missing. The sample lists 90,000 to 130,000 clones, roughly 90% occurring once. Sequencing was carried out using peripheral blood. All receptors derive from a human donor with melanoma.

The chain employs TRBV19 and TRBJ2-2, with TRBD1 matching over 9 bases. With 3 bases clipped from V and 6 bases from J, the junction kept 5 bases outside the gene matches. From germline, CDR1 is LNHDA and CDR2 SQIVND (reference sequence). The CDR3 loop spans 15 amino acids. For the CDR3, the DNA is TGTGCCAGTAGTATGGGGACAGGGATACCCGGGGAGCTGTTTTTT. It specifies CASSMGTGIPGELFF. Using reference TRBV19 and TRBJ2-2 for the parts outside the CDR3, the full variable domain is DGGITQSPKYLFRKEGQNVTLSCEQNLNHDAMYWYRQDPGQGLRLIYYSQIVNDFQKGDIAEGYSVSREKKESFPLTVTSAQKNPTAFYLCASSMGTGIPGELFFGEGSRLTVL.

The rearrangement uses TRBV5-4 and TRBJ1-2; no firm D call. Between the trimmed V and J ends, which lost 0 bases and 4 bases, there was a span of 10 bases. Germline CDR1 and CDR2: SGHNT and YYREEE (reference sequence). The CDR3 sequence is 14 residues long. The CDR3 DNA is TGTGCCAGCAGCTTGGGGGCAGAGAGCTATGGCTACACCTTC. Its protein is CASSLGAESYGYTF.

This chain uses TRBV7-2 with TRBJ1-1; D call uncertain. The CDR3 loop spans 13 amino acids. The V and J ends lost 2 bases and 1 base respectively, with 5 bases between them. Germline V CDR1 and CDR2: SGHTA, FQGNSA. The CDR3 sequence: CASSLRENTEAFF. CDR3 DNA sequence: TGTGCCAGCAGCTTACGGGAGAACACTGAAGCTTTCTTT.

This rearrangement joins TRBV7-6 to TRBJ2-5; 9 bases map to TRBD2. The CDR3 runs 16 residues. V shed 5 bases and J 5 bases; nucleotides not matched to a gene: 12. Germline assignment: CDR1 SGHVS and CDR2 FNYEAQ. The CDR3 coding sequence is TGTGCCAGCAGCCCTAGTACTTGGCGGGGGGGGGAGACCCAGTACTTC. Translation: CASSPSTWRGGETQYF.

This clone was counted once. V usage is TRBV28 and J usage is TRBJ2-6; the D gene could be TRBD1 or TRBD2 (5 bases each). This CDR3 has 16 residues. CDR1 is MDHEN and CDR2 is SYDVKM in the germline V gene. Trimming cost V 6 bases and J 1 base, with 13 bases left between them. The CDR3 DNA reads as TGTGCCAGCAGCGGGGTTGGGGGTTCTGGGGCCAACGTCCTGACTTTC. Protein sequence: CASSGVGGSGANVLTF.

The V gene is TRBV18, the J gene TRBJ2-3, with D unclear. The germline CDR1 and CDR2 sequences are KGHSH and LQKENI. This CDR3 comprises 13 residues. V was clipped by 6 bases and J by 1 base, with 8 bases between them. The CDR3 DNA is TGTGCCAGCTCCCGCCCGGGCACAGATACGCAGTATTTT. Translation gives CASSRPGTDTQYF.

A few counts support this clone. CDR3 loop: CASSQGDGYGYTF. The CDR3 DNA sequence: TGTGCCAGCAGCCAAGGCGATGGTTATGGCTACACCTTC. This chain links TRBV4-2 with TRBJ1-2; D gene uncertain. Germline CDR1 and CDR2: LGHNA and YNFKEQ. Trimming removed 1 base from V and 5 bases from J, with 8 bases in between. The CDR3 has 13 amino acids.

V is TRBV7-2 and J is TRBJ2-5, with 8 positions matching TRBD1. V shed 5 bases, J shed 4 bases, and the junction held 3 bases outside the gene matches. The germline V gene has CDR1 SGHTA and CDR2 FQGNSA. The CDR3 has 13 amino acids. The CDR3 protein is CASSQGAGETQYF. Here the CDR3 DNA reads TGTGCCAGCAGCCAGGGGGCAGGAGAGACCCAGTACTTC.

The genes are TRBV6-1 and TRBJ1-6; D ambiguous. V was cut by 7 bases and J by 10 bases, with 11 bases left in between. There are 12 residues in the CDR3. Germline V gene sequence: CDR1 MNHNS, CDR2 SASEGT. The CDR3 loop reads CASIIGKSPLHF. DNA of the CDR3: TGTGCCAGCATAATCGGGAAATCACCCCTCCACTTT.

This chain uses TRBV29-1 with TRBJ2-5; TRBD2 aligns across 8 bases. Trimming at V came to 7 bases and at J to 2 bases, leaving 6 bases not matched to a gene. CDR1 and CDR2 (germline): SQVTM, ANQGSEA. The CDR3 contains 13 residues. The CDR3 reads CSAFSGAQETQYF. For the CDR3, the DNA is TGCAGCGCTTTTAGCGGGGCACAAGAGACCCAGTACTTC.

The chain links TRBV5-1 to TRBJ2-3; TRBD2 agrees at 13 bases. The V gene's germline CDR1 is SGHRS and CDR2 YFSETQ. This CDR3 has 17 residues. Losses at the gene ends were 4 bases for V and 6 bases for J; bases not matched to a gene: 11. In DNA form, the CDR3 reads TGCGCCAGCAGCCCCGGAAGGACTAGCGGGAGACGGGATACGCAGTATTTT. It translates to CASSPGRTSGRRDTQYF.

The V gene is TRBV19, the J gene TRBJ2-1; TRBD2 agrees at 10 bases. Germline V lookup: CDR1 LNHDA, CDR2 SQIVND (reference sequence). The CDR3 has 17 residues. J gave up 2 bases and V 0 bases, and 4 bases lay outside the gene matches. The chain's CDR3 is CASSIDRGTSAYNEQFF. CDR3 nucleotide sequence: TGTGCCAGTAGTATAGATCGCGGGACTAGCGCCTACAATGAGCAGTTCTTC.

This clone has more than one count but fewer than ten. The chain employs TRBV11-2 and TRBJ2-2, with TRBD2 identical over 9 bases. CDR1 is SGHAT, CDR2 FQNNGV, per germline. The CDR3 sequence is 16 residues long. V was clipped by 4 bases and J by 6 bases; unmatched bases: 9. CDR3 amino acids: CASSSLAGMGAGELFF. The CDR3 region has the DNA TGTGCCAGCAGCTCTCTAGCGGGGATGGGGGCCGGGGAGCTGTTTTTT.

The chain is built from TRBV9 and TRBJ2-1; D remains unclear. Germline-derived CDR1 and CDR2 are SGDLS and YYNGEE. This CDR3 has 12 amino acids. Deletions cut 4 bases from V and 3 bases from J, with 5 bases between. The CDR3 nucleotides read TGTGCCAGCAGCCCGAACTACAATGAGCAGTTCTTC. It is translated as CASSPNYNEQFF.